Below, one T cell receptor beta chain is given with its context. Its antigen is undetermined. CDR1 and CDR2 (germline): LNHDA, SQIVND (reference sequence). The V and J ends lost 3 bases and 0 bases respectively, with 7 bases between them. This CDR3 has 14 amino acids. Assay used: immunoSEQ multiplex PCR; TCRdb lists only in-frame clones, some missing. The data show 71,000 or so clones, approximately 70% seen once. The source of the sample is a study of vaccination effects on CD4 cells after COVID-19. Study-wide points: Clones from infection and from vaccination both contracted markedly late after vaccination. The vaccine-induced clones of healthy vaccinees included only 1 of 255 that cross-reacted with common cold coronaviruses.

Expansion with viral peptide pools was applied to antigen-specific CD4+ T cells by the ViraFEST assay prior to sequencing. Following an approximately ten-day culture, CD4+ T cells were purified. Vaccine recipients had no previous SARS-CoV-2 infection; their nucleocapsid antibodies were negative. The V and J genes are TRBV19 and TRBJ2-3; D is uncertain. The sample in question was CD4+ T cells from PBMCs cultured with HCoV-OC43 spike peptides, obtained before COVID-19 vaccination. Subset of the sample: HCoV-OC43 spike overlapping peptide pool stimulation. The clonotype comes from a human donor who received a COVID-19 vaccine. In nucleotides, the CDR3 is TGTGCCAGTAGTATTTCCTGGAGCACAGATACGCAGTATTTT. This translates into CASSISWSTDTQYF.